This T cell receptor (beta chain) comes out of a study of OX40 agonist ivuxolimab in advanced cancers. At the level of the study: Dose-escalation patients were diagnosed with hepatocellular carcinoma, melanoma, renal cell cancer or head and neck cancer.

Assay used: immunoSEQ multiplex PCR; TCRdb lists only in-frame clones, some missing. This sample has about 67,000 clones, with 80% found just once. Study-wide results and limits: Among the lowest peripheral clonal expansion occurred in 0.1-3.0 mg/kg partial responders. The antigen specificity of the peripheral T cells (those that were expanded) was not determined.

In the case of this clone: Its antigen is undetermined.

V was pared by 3 bases and J by 1 base, with 18 bases between. This CDR3 has 17 residues. Germline V lookup: CDR1 MDHEN, CDR2 SYDVKM. This TCR came from an adult with an advanced solid tumor such as melanoma, head and neck, liver or kidney cancer. This sequence joins TRBV28 and TRBJ1-1; D unresolved. The specimen was CD4+ or CD8+ T cells sorted from blood, collected in a trial of the OX40 agonist ivuxolimab. CDR3 in DNA: TGTGCCAGCAGTTTTCTAAGGTATATTACGGAGAACACTGAAGCTTTCTTT. Amino acid sequence: CASSFLRYITENTEAFF.